This TCR beta chain was documented in a study of post-analysis software for immune sequencing data. At the level of the study: Relapsing-remitting, secondary progressive and progressive-relapsing multiple sclerosis courses were included. Study-wide results and caveats: Analysis by F measure revealed that same-batch samples clustered strongly together. Patients with multiple sclerosis recorded significantly lower normalized Chao1 diversity than controls, the study found. The five TRBV segments detected at higher frequency in patients than in controls included TRBV5-6, TRBV5-1 and TRBV20-1.

Remarks on this clonotype: No antigen is known for it.

Germline values: CDR1 SGHRS, CDR2 YFSETQ. V was clipped by 0 bases and J by 2 bases, with 8 bases between them. The CDR3 extends over 14 amino acids. Included in the TCR beta cDNA libraries were unique molecular identifiers. Around 500,000 cDNA molecules were obtained from approximately 0.91 to 9.4 million T cells. TCRdb used MiXCR to reprocess the PCR reads, holding one entry per CDR3 protein. This table has 350,000 to 450,000 distinct CDR3 sequences, 39% appearing once. This clonotype was sampled from a girl under 10 years old with multiple sclerosis. Sample: blood. The J gene is TRBJ1-2, the V gene TRBV5-1; D unclear. The CDR3 loop reads CASSLAVQNYGYTF. CDR3 DNA sequence: TGCGCCAGCAGCTTGGCGGTCCAAAACTATGGCTACACCTTC.